This T cell receptor beta chain was recovered during a study of blood T cell repertoires in COVID-19. Looking at the study overall: Samples representing acute and convalescent COVID-19 were sourced from the United States, Italy and Spain. Sources were T cells, B-cell-depleted T cells, or PBMCs; the material itself was cDNA or gDNA.

Methods used by the authors: Using reference gene primer amplification, nucleated cell counts were estimated. Generated by immunoSEQ multiplex PCR, the TCRdb table keeps only in-frame clones and is missing some. V, J and clone size reflect that table, while D and trimming were determined from the DNA. Among about 200,000 clones, 80% were seen once, and the ten largest hold 7.2%. This clone appeared a few times. V lost 7 bases, J lost 7 bases, and 10 bases stayed unmatched. CDR1 and CDR2 from the germline V gene are MNHEY and SVGAGI. This CDR3 spans 14 amino acids. Sequences were obtained from peripheral blood. The sequence was collected from a woman in her seventies with acute or convalescent COVID-19. This rearrangement joins TRBV6-5 to TRBJ1-2, with 9 bases identical to TRBD1. CDR3 nucleotides: TGTGCCAGCAATACCCCGGGACAGGGAGTTGGCTACACCTTC. This codes for CASNTPGQGVGYTF.